What follows are 23 T cell receptor beta chains derived from one specimen sequenced in a study of shared clonotypes between healthy human individuals. Sequenced by immunoSEQ multiplex PCR; TCRdb stores in-frame clones only, minus some. Of a few million clones listed, around 90% were seen once; the top ten hold around 0.15%. The sequencing input was naive CD4+ T cells sorted from blood. Subset here: CD45RA+ positively selected. These receptors originate from a man between 18 and 29 years old in good health.

This CDR3 reads CASRGGGNEQFF. CDR3 DNA: TGTGCCAGCAGGGGGGGAGGCAATGAGCAGTTCTTC. The J gene is TRBJ2-1, the V gene TRBV14, with TRBD2 as a possible D gene (6 bases). V lost 6 bases and J 6 bases, leaving 9 bases between the germline ends. Per germline, CDR1 SGHDN and CDR2 FVKESK. This CDR3 spans 12 amino acids.

With respect to this clone: Other nucleotide sequences from this sample produce the same CDR3. The V and J genes are TRBV5-1 and TRBJ2-3; TRBD2 matches 10 bases. The CDR3 is made up of 16 amino acids. Trimming took 3 bases from V and 0 from J; bases not matched to a gene: 4. The V gene's germline CDR1 is SGHRS and CDR2 YFSETQ. The CDR3 DNA reads TGCGCCAGCAGCTCCGGGACTAGCGCCAGCACAGATACGCAGTATTTT. Translated: CASSSGTSASTDTQYF.

The chain couples TRBV5-1 to TRBJ2-5; D possibly corresponds to TRBD1 (6 bases). The CDR3 is 15 amino acids. CDR1 and CDR2 (germline): SGHRS, YFSETQ. V shed 1 base and J shed 2 bases, with 12 bases lying between them. The CDR3 region has the DNA TGCGCCAGCAGCTTGACAGGGATGGGGCAAGAGACCCAGTACTTC. Translated, it gives CASSLTGMGQETQYF.

J is TRBJ1-3 and V is TRBV25-1, with 8 bases fitting TRBD1. Germline CDR1 and CDR2: MGHDK and SYGVNS. The CDR3 runs 16 residues. With 8 bases clipped from V and 0 bases from J, the junction kept 9 bases outside the gene matches. CDR3 protein: CASGRTGPSSGNTIYF. In DNA form, the CDR3 reads TGTGCCAGCGGACGGACAGGGCCGAGCTCTGGAAACACCATATATTTT. Looking up the rest from reference TRBV25-1 and TRBJ1-3 gives the full variable domain: EADIYQTPRYLVIGTGKKITLECSQTMGHDKMYWYQQDPGMELHLIHYSYGVNSTEKGDLSSESTVSRIRTEHFPLTLESARPSHTSQYLCASGRTGPSSGNTIYFGEGSWLTVV.

The V and J genes are TRBV7-2 and TRBJ2-1; perhaps TRBD2 as D (7 bases). This CDR3 region has 15 residues. The V and J ends lost 1 base and 6 bases respectively, with 13 bases between them. Germline V gene sequence: CDR1 SGHTA, CDR2 FQGNSA. This chain's CDR3 is CASSLGGGPSNEQFF. The CDR3 nucleotides read TGTGCCAGCAGCTTAGGGGGGGGCCCTTCCAATGAGCAGTTCTTC. The whole variable domain, remainder taken from reference TRBV7-2 and TRBJ2-1, is GAGVSQSPSNKVTEKGKDVELRCDPISGHTALYWYRQSLGQGLEFLIYFQGNSAPDKSGLPSDRFSAERTGGSVSTLTIQRTQQEDSAVYLCASSLGGGPSNEQFFGPGTRLTVL.

The rearrangement links TRBV2 to TRBJ1-6, with 9 bases identical to TRBD1. Germline values: CDR1 SNHLY, CDR2 FYNNEI. This CDR3 has 15 amino acids. Losses at the gene ends were 4 bases for V and 10 bases for J; bases not matched to a gene: 8. CDR3 residues: CASSAPGQGSSPLHF. The CDR3 nucleotides read TGTGCCAGCAGTGCACCGGGACAGGGCTCGTCACCCCTCCACTTT.

The rearrangement links TRBV7-2 to TRBJ1-2; TRBD1 matches 8 bases. This CDR3 is 14 amino acids long. The germline V gene encodes CDR1 SGHTA and CDR2 FQGNSA. After removal of 5 bases from V and 6 bases from J, the junction contained 8 bases not matched to a gene. Here the CDR3 DNA reads TGTGCCAGCAGCCACGCTACAGGGGGTAATGGCTACACCTTC. It translates to CASSHATGGNGYTF.

The rearrangement uses TRBV11-3 and TRBJ2-1; possibly TRBD2 for D (5 bases). V shed 5 bases and J shed 5 bases, with 10 bases lying between them. CDR3 length equals 13 residues. The germline V gene has CDR1 SGHNT and CDR2 YENEEA. In DNA form, the CDR3 reads TGTGCCAGCAGCCCCTCGAGGGACAATGAGCAGTTCTTC. Its translation is CASSPSRDNEQFF.

The chain uses TRBV9 and TRBJ2-3; 7 positions agree with TRBD1. This CDR3 is built from 14 residues. The trim removed 5 bases at V and 4 bases at J, leaving 7 bases unmatched. Germline assignment: CDR1 SGDLS and CDR2 YYNGEE. CDR3 DNA sequence: TGTGCCAGCAGTGAGGGGACAGCTTCAGATACGCAGTATTTT. Its translation is CASSEGTASDTQYF.

V gene TRBV6-1 combines with J gene TRBJ1-4; D is ambiguous. Germline V CDR1 and CDR2: MNHNS, SASEGT. The CDR3 sequence is 14 residues long. Trimming took off 6 bases at V and 0 bases at J, with 8 bases between the two ends. CDR3 loop: CASSPWSTNEKLFF. The CDR3 DNA is TGTGCCAGCAGCCCCTGGTCAACTAATGAAAAACTGTTTTTT.

The V and J genes are TRBV11-2 and TRBJ2-5; TRBD2 matches 7 bases. Germline-derived CDR1 and CDR2 are SGHAT and FQNNGV. J gave up 3 bases and V 9 bases, and 13 bases lay outside the gene matches. The CDR3 runs 15 residues. The CDR3 region has the DNA TGTGCCAGTGGGGGAGGGATTTCTAGGGAAGAGACCCAGTACTTC. Its translation: CASGGGISREETQYF. The complete variable domain, with remaining parts taken from reference TRBV11-2 and TRBJ2-5, reads EAGVAQSPRYKIIEKRQSVAFWCNPISGHATLYWYQQILGQGPKLLIQFQNNGVVDDSQLPKDRFSAERLKGVDSTLKIQPAKLEDSAVYLCASGGGISREETQYFGPGTRLLVL.

This sequence joins TRBV6-5 and TRBJ2-5; D is unresolved. Looked up from germline, CDR1 is MNHEY and CDR2 is SVGAGI. The V end was cut by 5 bases, the J end by 5 bases, with 15 bases between. The CDR3 is made up of 14 amino acids. CDR3 sequence: CASSKGRVGETQYF. The CDR3 nucleotides read TGTGCCAGCAGTAAAGGACGGGTGGGGGAGACCCAGTACTTC.

The rearrangement links TRBV2 to TRBJ1-5; no firm D call. V was trimmed by 2 bases and J by 0 bases, leaving 11 bases between them. CDR3 length: 16 amino acids. The germline gives CDR1 SNHLY, CDR2 FYNNEI. CDR3 DNA: TGTGCCAGCAGTGAAAGGGCGGTGTATAGCAATCAGCCCCAGCATTTT. As protein: CASSERAVYSNQPQHF.

The chain combines TRBV21-1 with TRBJ2-3; TRBD2 reflects the table's D call only, with no check against the DNA. TRBV21-1 is tagged as a pseudogene. The length of the CDR3 is 18 residues. The CDR3 reads CASSSGLAGGQAADTQYF. The CDR3 DNA sequence: TGTGCCAGCAGCAGCGGACTAGCGGGAGGGCAGGCGGCAGATACGCAGTATTTT.

The chain combines TRBV25-1 with TRBJ1-6; D possibly corresponds to TRBD1 (6 bases). Germline V gene sequence: CDR1 MGHDK, CDR2 SYGVNS. The CDR3 is 17 amino acids. Trimming left V 3 bases short and J 2 bases short, with 14 bases between. This chain's CDR3 is CASSEIQGGPYNSPLHF. CDR3 coding DNA: TGTGCCAGCAGTGAGATACAGGGTGGCCCCTATAATTCACCCCTCCACTTT.

The rearrangement links TRBV7-2 to TRBJ2-4; possible D gene TRBD2, 5 bases. There are 14 residues in the CDR3. Germline V gene data show CDR1 as SGHTA and CDR2 as FQGNSA. The V gene lost 3 bases and the J gene lost 8 bases, with 14 bases spanning the gap. CDR3: CASSFALGSDIQYF. CDR3 DNA sequence: TGTGCCAGCAGCTTCGCTCTGGGGAGTGACATTCAGTACTTC.

This clone was found a few times. V usage is TRBV25-1 and J usage is TRBJ1-6, with D maybe TRBD1 (5 bases). The V and J ends lost 5 bases and 9 bases respectively, with 17 bases between them. The CDR3 loop spans 15 amino acids. Germline V gives CDR1 MGHDK, CDR2 SYGVNS. CDR3 amino acids: CASSYKGLGGSPLHF. The CDR3 region has the DNA TGTGCCAGCAGTTACAAGGGCCTCGGGGGTTCACCCCTCCACTTT.

The gene calls are TRBV27 and TRBJ2-7, with 7 bases that match TRBD2. The CDR3 is made up of 13 amino acids. Per the germline V gene, CDR1 is MNHEY and CDR2 is SMNVEV (reference sequence). V shed 5 bases, J shed 6 bases, and the junction held 7 bases outside the gene matches. The CDR3 region is CASSRYTGGEQYF. The DNA of the CDR3 is TGTGCCAGCAGTAGGTACACGGGGGGCGAGCAGTACTTC.

CDR3 region: CASSRLAGGRDEQFF. The CDR3 DNA follows: TGTGCCAGCAGTCGACTAGCGGGAGGGAGGGATGAGCAGTTCTTC. V is TRBV6-1 and J is TRBJ2-1, with 14 bases matching TRBD2. V gave up 5 bases and J gave up 8 bases; unmatched junction bases: 5. Germline V gene data show CDR1 as MNHNS and CDR2 as SASEGT. The CDR3 loop spans 15 amino acids.

The chain couples TRBV7-2 to TRBJ2-4, with D perhaps TRBD1 (5 bases). Germline assignment: CDR1 SGHTA and CDR2 FQGNSA. This CDR3 is 14 amino acids long. With 0 bases removed from V and 9 bases from J, the gap between germline ends came to 12 bases. This CDR3 is CASSLAGSQGIQYF. CDR3 nucleotides: TGTGCCAGCAGCTTAGCCGGGTCCCAGGGCATTCAGTACTTC. Full variable domain (missing parts from reference TRBV7-2 and TRBJ2-4): GAGVSQSPSNKVTEKGKDVELRCDPISGHTALYWYRQSLGQGLEFLIYFQGNSAPDKSGLPSDRFSAERTGGSVSTLTIQRTQQEDSAVYLCASSLAGSQGIQYFGAGTRLSVL.

The count of this clone is one. The same CDR3 is also encoded by other DNA sequences in this sample. The gene calls are TRBV7-9 and TRBJ2-7; D unclear. This CDR3 is 11 amino acids long. V gave up 11 bases and J gave up 6 bases, with 14 bases separating them. Germline lookup yields CDR1 SEHNR and CDR2 FQNEAQ (reference sequence). The CDR3 coding sequence is TGTGCCGTCTCGACCCTGGGCGAGCAGTACTTC. Encoded protein: CAVSTLGEQYF. The full variable domain, with the rest looked up from reference TRBV7-9 and TRBJ2-7, is DTGVSQNPRHKITKRGQNVTFRCDPISEHNRLYWYRQTLGQGPEFLTYFQNEAQLEKSRLLSDRFSAERPKGSFSTLEIQRTEQGDSAMYLCAVSTLGEQYFGPGTRLTVT.

The chain employs TRBV30 and TRBJ1-5; TRBD1 aligns across 8 bases. Germline V gene sequence: CDR1 GTSNPN, CDR2 SVGIG (reference sequence). J gave up 5 bases and V 2 bases, and 8 bases lay outside the gene matches. This CDR3 is built from 15 residues. CDR3 residues: CAWSPYGTGYQPQHF. CDR3 DNA sequence: TGTGCCTGGAGTCCTTACGGGACAGGTTATCAGCCCCAGCATTTT.

The J gene is TRBJ1-5, the V gene TRBV11-2; D not resolved. CDR3 length equals 15 residues. V was pared by 3 bases and J by 0 bases, with 9 bases between. The germline CDR1 and CDR2 sequences are SGHAT and FQNNGV. In nucleotides, the CDR3 is TGTGCCAGCAGCTTGGGAGCTTATAGCAATCAGCCCCAGCATTTT. This encodes CASSLGAYSNQPQHF.